The 8 T cell receptor beta chains given below trace back to one sample, sequenced in a study of beta chain features in type 1 diabetes. The study's findings and limits: Moderate but significant shortening of TCRB CDR3s was recorded in all four CD4+ subsets from Type 1 diabetes patients.

Expressed TCRB transcripts were sequenced, since all the RNA that had been isolated was reverse transcribed. Libraries were prepared by immunoSEQ multiplex PCR; TCRdb keeps only in-frame clonotypes and omits some of them. Among about 710,000 clones listed, roughly an eighth were seen once. Their target antigens are unknown. Sequences were obtained from naive CD4+ T cells from blood. The receptors come from a man between 18 and 35 years old with type 1 diabetes.

With respect to this clone: Other DNA sequences within the sample encode an identical CDR3. The chain combines TRBV28 with TRBJ2-7; D is uncertain. Germline CDR1 and CDR2: MDHEN and SYDVKM. The CDR3 extends over 11 amino acids. The V end lost 4 bases, the J end lost 3 bases, and 4 bases lay between the germline ends. The CDR3 bases are TGTGCCAGCAGTTCCAGCTACGAGCAGTACTTC. It codes for CASSSSYEQYF.

This chain uses TRBV2 with TRBJ2-1; the D is unclear. The germline V and J ends were trimmed by 7 bases and 0 bases, with 19 bases remaining between them. Germline CDR1 SNHLY, CDR2 FYNNEI. The CDR3 has 17 residues. CDR3 sequence: CASTPRSGGHSYNEQFF. The CDR3 region has the DNA TGTGCCAGCACCCCCCGGTCAGGCGGCCACTCCTACAATGAGCAGTTCTTC.

The chain joins TRBV30 to TRBJ1-2, with D tentatively TRBD1 (6 bases). The V and J ends lost 5 bases and 1 base respectively, with 23 bases between them. Germline CDR1 reads GTSNPN; CDR2 reads SVGIG (reference sequence). CDR3 size: 17 residues. DNA of the CDR3: TGTGCCTGGTACTGGGCACAGGGCGAGGGGCTTAACTATGGCTACACCTTC. This sequence encodes CAWYWAQGEGLNYGYTF.

The chain has TRBV2 and TRBJ2-7; TRBD1 matches at 8 bases. Germline assignment: CDR1 SNHLY and CDR2 FYNNEI. V dropped 6 bases and J dropped 0; count of bases not matched to a gene: 4. The CDR3 length is 14 residues. The CDR3 protein is CASRLDRVSYEQYF. The CDR3 DNA reads as TGTGCCAGCAGACTGGACAGGGTCTCCTACGAGCAGTACTTC.

This clone was counted only a few times. The chain has TRBV5-1 and TRBJ2-1, with TRBD2 matching 10 bases. J lost 8 bases, V lost 1 base, and 6 bases had no gene match. This CDR3 contains 15 residues. CDR1 and CDR2 from the germline V gene are SGHRS and YFSETQ. DNA of the CDR3: TGCGCCAGCAGCTTGTTAGCGGGAGGCTATGATGAGCAGTTCTTC. As protein: CASSLLAGGYDEQFF. Using reference TRBV5-1 and TRBJ2-1 for the parts outside the CDR3, the full variable domain is KAGVTQTPRYLIKTRGQQVTLSCSPISGHRSVSWYQQTPGQGLQFLFEYFSETQRNKGNFPGRFSGRQFSNSRSEMNVSTLELGDSALYLCASSLLAGGYDEQFFGPGTRLTVL.

This clone has just a few counts. This rearrangement joins TRBV30 to TRBJ1-1; TRBD1 matches at 7 bases. V gave up 3 bases and J gave up 1 base; unmatched junction bases: 5. Germline V gives CDR1 GTSNPN, CDR2 SVGIG (reference sequence). The CDR3 sequence is 14 residues long. CDR3 bases: TGTGCCTGGAGACACGCAGGGGGGAACACTGAAGCTTTCTTT. Its protein product is CAWRHAGGNTEAFF.

This clone came up a few times. The sample has other DNA sequences that encode this CDR3 too. V gene TRBV18 combines with J gene TRBJ1-1; 9 bases map to TRBD1. The V gene's germline CDR1 is KGHSH and CDR2 LQKENI. The CDR3 consists of 15 residues. J was trimmed by 2 bases and V by 1 base; bases with no gene match: 2. CDR3 protein: CASSPLGQGNTEAFF. CDR3 sequence (DNA): TGTGCCAGCTCACCACTGGGACAGGGTAACACTGAAGCTTTCTTT.

This clone has just a few counts. The gene calls are TRBV30 and TRBJ1-5; D is unclear. The V end was cut by 2 bases, the J end by 0 bases, with 8 bases between. CDR1 is GTSNPN and CDR2 is SVGIG in the germline V gene (reference sequence). This CDR3 is 14 amino acids long. CDR3 nucleotides: TGTGCCTGGAGTAGCAGTTATAGCAATCAGCCCCAGCATTTT. It is translated as CAWSSSYSNQPQHF. Drawing the rest from reference TRBV30 and TRBJ1-5, the complete variable domain is SQTIHQWPATLVQPVGSPLSLECTVEGTSNPNLYWYRQAAGRGLQLLFYSVGIGQISSEVPQNLSASRPQDRQFILSSKKLLLSDSGFYLCAWSSSYSNQPQHFGDGTRLSIL.